Listed below are T cell receptor beta chains from one sample, sequenced in a study of cytomegalovirus exposure and HLA in healthy donors. Profiled with immunoSEQ multiplex PCR; TCRdb holds only in-frame clones, not every one. The sample has 100,000 to 150,000 clones; 60% to 80% are singletons. The sample comprised PBMCs. All receptors derive from a woman between 50 and 59 years old in good health and CMV-seronegative. CDR3s include the opening cysteine and the closing phenylalanine or tryptophan. A D gene is named only where the DNA matches it firmly. The size of a clone is reported for some rows only, either as once, few or many, or as a class for expanded clones.

size	V	D	J	CDR3	DNA
.	TRBV19	.	TRBJ1-2	CASSDGANYGYTF	TGTGCCAGTAGTGACGGAGCTAACTATGGCTACACCTTC
.	TRBV4-3	.	TRBJ1-3	CASSQALSGNTIYF	TGCGCCAGCAGCCAAGCACTCTCTGGAAACACCATATATTTT
.	TRBV6-5	TRBD1	TRBJ1-5	CASGQGGPQHF	TGTGCCAGCGGACAGGGCGGGCCCCAGCATTTT
.	TRBV19	.	TRBJ2-7	CASSLQISFRDSSSSYEQYF	TGTGCCAGTAGTCTTCAGATTTCGTTTAGGGACTCTAGTAGCTCCTACGAGCAGTACTTC
.	TRBV28	.	TRBJ2-3	CASRHTTTPRTDTQYF	TGTGCCAGCAGACACACTACCACTCCGCGCACAGATACGCAGTATTTT
.	TRBV6-5	.	TRBJ1-1	CASRRPNTEAFF	TGTGCCAGCAGGCGGCCGAACACTGAAGCTTTCTTT
.	TRBV25-1	TRBD1	TRBJ2-7	CASRPQGLTYEQYF	TGTGCCAGCAGGCCACAGGGGCTAACCTACGAGCAGTACTTC
.	TRBV19	TRBD2	TRBJ2-1	CASSILAGDPGEQFF	TGTGCCAGTAGTATCTTAGCGGGAGACCCGGGTGAGCAGTTCTTC
.	TRBV2	.	TRBJ1-6	CASRMGGAGSPLHF	TGTGCCAGCCGAATGGGGGGGGCCGGTTCACCCCTCCACTTT
.	TRBV4-1	.	TRBJ1-3	CASSQALSGNTIYF	TGCGCCAGCAGCCAAGCACTCTCTGGAAACACCATATATTTT
.	TRBV12-5	TRBD1	TRBJ2-2	CASGLVLGGQGRTGELFF	TGTGCTAGTGGTTTGGTACTGGGTGGACAGGGAAGAACCGGGGAGCTGTTTTTT
.	TRBV4-1	.	TRBJ1-4	CASSRELGRRQEEKLFF	TGCGCCAGCAGCCGGGAACTCGGGAGGCGGCAGGAAGAAAAACTGTTTTTT
.	TRBV28	TRBD1	TRBJ2-4	CASSSITGGKNIQYF	TGTGCCAGCAGCTCTATTACAGGGGGGAAAAACATTCAGTACTTC
.	TRBV6-6	.	TRBJ2-2	CASTYRVETGELFF	TGTGCCAGCACTTACCGGGTCGAAACCGGGGAGCTGTTTTTT
.	TRBV7-9	.	TRBJ2-1	CSSSLPPTASWEQFF	TGTTCCAGCAGCTTACCTCCCACGGCTAGTTGGGAGCAGTTCTTC
.	TRBV7-2	.	TRBJ2-5	CASSTQGLGQETQYF	TGTGCCAGCAGCACTCAGGGGTTAGGCCAAGAGACCCAGTACTTC
.	TRBV7-9	.	TRBJ2-1	CASSPAEGGRYNEQFF	TGTGCCAGCAGCCCCGCTGAGGGCGGGCGCTACAATGAGCAGTTCTTC
.	TRBV18	.	TRBJ2-7	CASSNPFDEQYF	TGTGCCAGCTCTAATCCCTTCGACGAGCAGTACTTC
once	TRBV7-2	.	TRBJ2-3	CASSLFTFPSTDTQYF	TGTGCCAGCAGCTTATTCACATTCCCTAGCACAGATACGCAGTATTTT
.	TRBV4-1	TRBD2	TRBJ2-3	CASSQALTGGDQDTQYF	TGCGCCAGCAGCCAAGCATTAACGGGAGGCGACCAAGATACGCAGTATTTT
few	TRBV7-9	.	TRBJ2-1	CSSSLTRAPNEQFF	TGTTCCAGCAGCTTAACGAGGGCACCCAATGAGCAGTTCTTC
.	TRBV11-2	TRBD2	TRBJ2-7	CASSSRLAGEGEQYF	TGTGCCAGCAGCTCTAGACTAGCGGGAGAAGGCGAGCAGTACTTC
.	TRBV30	.	TRBJ1-2	CAWTLVGAVGYTF	TGTGCCTGGACTCTTGTTGGGGCGGTCGGCTACACCTTC
few	TRBV6-6	.	TRBJ1-2	CASSNARTEYGYTF	TGTGCCAGCAGTAACGCAAGGACAGAGTATGGCTACACCTTC
.	TRBV2	.	TRBJ2-1	CASSETRLVVDEQFF	TGTGCCAGCAGTGAAACACGACTAGTGGTCGATGAGCAGTTCTTC
.	TRBV2	TRBD2	TRBJ2-5	CASMAGEVSETQYF	TGTGCCAGCATGGCGGGAGAGGTGTCAGAGACCCAGTACTTC
.	TRBV15	.	TRBJ1-4	CATSAMRYDEKLFF	TGTGCCACCTCGGCGATGAGGTACGATGAAAAACTGTTTTTT
.	TRBV6-5	.	TRBJ2-5	CASSYSTGVQYF	TGTGCCAGCAGTTACTCGACCGGGGTCCAGTACTTC
.	TRBV28	.	TRBJ2-7	CASTRMRGRDEQYF	TGTGCCAGCACTCGGATGCGGGGGCGGGACGAGCAGTACTTC
.	TRBV28	.	TRBJ1-2	CASRRLGQPQSLYGYTF	TGTGCCAGCAGGCGCTTAGGACAGCCTCAGAGCCTCTATGGCTACACCTTC
few	TRBV5-8	.	TRBJ2-2	CASSLHTGELFF	TGTGCCAGCAGCCTTCACACCGGGGAGCTGTTTTTT
.	TRBV7-3	TRBD2	TRBJ2-7	CASSLMGTKDEQYF	TGTGCCAGCAGCTTAATGGGGACTAAGGACGAGCAGTACTTC
.	TRBV4-1	.	TRBJ2-1	CASSQGTGRVF	TGCGCCAGCAGCCAAGGGACAGGGAGGGTCTTC
few	TRBV5-4	TRBD2	TRBJ2-7	CASSFLLAGSYEQYF	TGTGCCAGCAGCTTTCTCTTAGCGGGATCCTACGAGCAGTACTTC
.	TRBV11-2	.	TRBJ2-1	CASSLEGGSYNEQFF	TGTGCCAGCAGCTTAGAAGGGGGTTCCTACAATGAGCAGTTCTTC
.	TRBV13	TRBD1	TRBJ2-7	CASSPVWGQGAGEQYF	TGTGCCAGCAGCCCCGTCTGGGGACAGGGGGCGGGCGAGCAGTACTTC
.	TRBV19	.	TRBJ1-2	CASSDVVVAPNYGYTF	TGTGCCAGTAGCGATGTAGTGGTTGCGCCTAACTATGGCTACACCTTC
.	TRBV14	TRBD1	TRBJ1-2	CASSKAVIRGPANYGYTF	TGTGCCAGCAGCAAAGCCGTAATCAGGGGGCCGGCTAACTATGGCTACACCTTC
.	TRBV28	.	TRBJ1-3	CASSLPSGGPGNTIYF	TGTGCCAGCAGCCTCCCCTCCGGGGGGCCTGGAAACACCATATATTTT